The source of this T cell receptor beta chain is a study of T cells in Graves' hyperthyroidism and ophthalmopathy. Study background: Peripheral blood draws took place at initial diagnosis, ahead of any treatment. General study findings and limits: Ophthalmopathy was distinguished from stable hyperthyroidism by 13 V-J signatures.

This clonotype was detected a few times. What it binds is unknown. Regions amplified from RNA transcripts were the TCR beta CDR3 regions. Researchers ran a first-round RT-PCR on the TCR CDR3 using the HTBI primer set. From the multiplex PCR reads, TCRdb called clonotypes with MiXCR, one entry per CDR3 protein. The sample includes about 640,000 distinct CDR3 sequences, less than 25% of them seen just once. With V trimmed by 6 bases and J by 2 bases, 3 bases remained unmatched. CDR1 SNHLY and CDR2 FYNNEI come from the germline V gene. The CDR3 runs to 14 residues. Ophthalmopathy patients had Clinical Activity Score at least 3, NOSPECS grade at least 4, duration under 3 months.

The V and J genes are TRBV2 and TRBJ1-5, with 8 bases matching TRBD1. This TCR came from a man younger than 40 with Graves' ophthalmopathy. The sample was blood. The CDR3 nucleotides read TGTGCCAGCAGAGCAGGGGGCGGCAATCAGCCCCAGCATTTT. Amino acids: CASRAGGGNQPQHF.